This TCR beta chain was captured by sequencing in a study of cytomegalovirus exposure and HLA in healthy donors. Donors consisted of healthy bone marrow donors. The PCR had 60 Vbeta and 13 Jbeta primers. Generated by immunoSEQ multiplex PCR, the TCRdb table keeps only in-frame clones and is missing some. This specimen shows under 150,000 clones; the ten leading clones hold about 2.5%. Germline V CDR1 and CDR2: SNHLY, FYNNEI. This CDR3 is built from 14 residues. V was trimmed by 7 bases and J by 6 bases, leaving 18 bases between them. Study results and caveats: Analysis performed later found about 17,000 TCR beta sequences associated with HLA alleles at 0.05 false discovery rate.

Comment on this clone: Its specificity is not known.

The sequenced sample consisted of PBMCs. The sequence derives from a man aged 40-49 years in good health and CMV-seronegative. V and J are TRBV2 and TRBJ2-5; TRBD1 is a possible D gene (5 bases). CDR3 DNA sequence: TGTGCCAGCATTGTAGGGGCCCAGGGCAAGACCCAGTACTTC. Translation gives CASIVGAQGKTQYF.